This T cell receptor (beta chain) emerged from a study of blood T cell repertoires in COVID-19. Study-level background: The cDNA or gDNA used as material had been derived from T cells, B-cell-depleted T cells, or PBMCs.

This CDR3 is built from 16 residues. Trimming pared 2 bases from V and 0 bases from J, leaving 13 bases between. CDR1 and CDR2 from the germline V gene are MNHEY and SVGEGT. Assay: immunoSEQ multiplex PCR; the TCRdb copy retains only in-frame clones and omits some. This table has 250,000 to 300,000 clones, 80% to 95% appearing once. The rearrangement joins TRBV6-2 or TRBV6-3 to TRBJ1-1; maybe TRBD1 (5 bases). The source material was peripheral blood. The sequence was collected from a woman in her twenties or thirties with COVID-19, enrolled during active disease. CDR3 nucleotides: TGTGCCAGCAGTTACGGGTTGCGGGGGATGAACACTGAAGCTTTCTTT. Translating gives CASSYGLRGMNTEAFF.